One sample yielded the 2 T cell receptor beta chains listed below, sequenced in a study of CXCR3-negative and CXCR3-positive naive CD8 T cells. The authors made the TRB cDNA libraries by 5' RACE using UMI labels. TCRdb re-called the 5' RACE reads; one entry per CDR3 protein, DNA not given. Recorded here are thousands of distinct CDR3 sequences; the top ten clones represent 1.4% to 1.5%. Sequenced input: naive CXCR3- CD8+ T cells from blood. Noted subset: CD45RO-CCR7+CD27+CD95- naive CD8+ T cells lacking CXCR3 (TNR3-). The receptors derive from a human donor in good health. Some clones in this sample may be carry-over from other donors' samples.

This chain connects TRBV7-9 to TRBJ2-7; TCRdb outputs TRBD1, but without DNA this stays unchecked. The CDR3 runs to 18 residues. From germline, CDR1 is SEHNR and CDR2 FQNEAQ (reference sequence). The CDR3 sequence: CASSSDSFPGHGVGEQYF.

The genes are TRBV27 and TRBJ2-1; absent DNA, TCRdb's TRBD2 call cannot be checked. The CDR3 is 16 amino acids. Germline V CDR1 and CDR2: MNHEY, SMNVEV (reference sequence). CDR3: CASIQKLAGVNNEQFF.